The source of this T cell receptor beta chain is a study of T cells in Graves' hyperthyroidism and ophthalmopathy. Study-wide results and caveats: Blood samples included most of the expanded thyroid clonotypes exceeding 0.001.

With regard to this clonotype: Antigen: not known.

The CDR3 sequence is 14 residues long. Germline V CDR1 and CDR2: KGHDR, SFDVKD. V was pared by 5 bases and J by 5 bases, with 13 bases between. The investigators amplified TCR beta CDR3 regions from RNA transcripts. TCR CDR3 regions were first amplified by RT-PCR with HTBI primers. From the multiplex PCR reads, TCRdb called clonotypes with MiXCR, one entry per CDR3 protein. The repertoire holds 300,000 to 450,000 distinct CDR3 sequences, 25% seen once, with over 70% in the top ten. J is TRBJ2-3 and V is TRBV24-1; either TRBD1 or TRBD2 may fit D (5 bases each). The TCR originated in a man between 50 and 59 years old with Graves' hyperthyroidism. The specimen was blood. CDR3: CATSGEGLKDTQYF. In nucleotides, the CDR3 is TGTGCCACCAGTGGTGAGGGGCTTAAAGATACGCAGTATTTT.